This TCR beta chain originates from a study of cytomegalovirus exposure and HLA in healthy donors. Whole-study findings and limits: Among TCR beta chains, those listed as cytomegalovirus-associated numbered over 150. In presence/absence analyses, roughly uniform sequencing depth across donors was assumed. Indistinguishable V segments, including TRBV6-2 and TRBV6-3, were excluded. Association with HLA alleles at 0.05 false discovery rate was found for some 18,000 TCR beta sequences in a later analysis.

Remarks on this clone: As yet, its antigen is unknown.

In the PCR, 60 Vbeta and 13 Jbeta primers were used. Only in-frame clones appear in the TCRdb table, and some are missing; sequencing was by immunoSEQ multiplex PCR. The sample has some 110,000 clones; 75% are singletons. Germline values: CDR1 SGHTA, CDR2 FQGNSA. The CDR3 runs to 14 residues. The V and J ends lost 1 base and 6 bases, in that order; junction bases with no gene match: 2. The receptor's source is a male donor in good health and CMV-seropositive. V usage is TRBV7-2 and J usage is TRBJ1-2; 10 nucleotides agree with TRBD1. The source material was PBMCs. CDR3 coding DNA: TGTGCCAGCAGCTTAGTCGACAGGGGGCATGGCTACACCTTC. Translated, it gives CASSLVDRGHGYTF.